The 17 T cell receptor delta chains below come from one sample, sequenced in a study of gamma-delta chains in newborns, infants, children. TCRdb called clones from the reads again using CATT. The table records 3,000 to 4,000 delta-chain clones, less than 0.3% of them present only once. Sequenced material: blood. All receptors come from a child who was a newborn, infant or young child, either healthy, febrile or measles-vaccinated (not recorded which).

This clone was seen only a few times. A read error is the likely source, as a far larger clone sits one nucleotide away. Other nucleotide sequences in the sample specify the same CDR3. The genes are TRDV2 and TRDJ1; D is undetermined. Germline assignment: CDR1 GEAIGNYY and CDR2 EKD. The length of the CDR3 is 13 residues. CDR3 sequence: CACDFIRGDKLIF. In DNA form, the CDR3 reads TGCGCCTGTGACTTTATAAGGGGCGATAAACTCATCTTT.

This clone came up a few times. The protein in TCRdb stems from a much larger clone and differs at residue 6 from this DNA's translation, likely a read error; here the protein is translated from the DNA. In the same sample, other DNA sequences code for this CDR3. The rearrangement links TRAV29/DV5 to TRDJ2; no clear D gene. V lost 1 base, J lost 0 bases, and 16 bases lay in between. Per germline, CDR1 NSMFDY and CDR2 ISSIKDK. The length of the CDR3 is 17 residues. DNA of the CDR3: TGTGCAGCAAGCTCTCGGCTTTCTCCCGCTTTGACAGCACAACTCTTCTTT. Translated, it gives CAASSRLSPALTAQLFF.

By share of the sample, this clone is large. Other DNA sequences in the sample encode the same CDR3. V is TRDV2 and J is TRDJ3, with TRDD3 matching over 9 bases. V lost 3 bases and J lost 0; bases outside the gene matches: 14. The CDR3 is 21 residues long. Germline CDR1 GEAIGNYY, CDR2 EKD. The CDR3 nucleotides are TGTGCCTGTGACGCCGAGTCTTTACTGGGGGAGAGCTCCTGGGACACCCGACAGATGTTTTTC. Translation gives CACDAESLLGESSWDTRQMFF.

Of note for this clone: The protein TCRdb lists belongs to a much larger clone and differs from this DNA's translation at residue 11, which points to a read error; the protein shown is made from the DNA. The J gene is TRDJ3, the V gene TRDV2, with 7 bases fitting TRDD3. Germline CDR1 reads GEAIGNYY; CDR2 reads EKD. The CDR3 runs 17 residues. CDR3 in DNA: TGTGCCTGTGACAATACTGGGGTTTCCTGGAACACCCGACAGATGTTTTTC. This sequence encodes CACDNTGVSWNTRQMFF.

In the case of this clone: The translation of this DNA and the TCRdb protein of a much larger clone differ at residue 16, probably owing to a read error; the protein shown here is translated from the DNA. This chain connects TRDV2 to TRDJ2; D possibly corresponds to TRDD3 (6 bases). CDR1 and CDR2 from the germline V gene are GEAIGNYY and EKD. The CDR3 loop spans 19 amino acids. Here the CDR3 reads CACDPIERDKYEDTAHLFF. DNA for the CDR3: TGTGCCTGTGACCCTATAGAGAGGGATAAATACGAGGACACAGCACACCTCTTCTTT.

Concerning this clone itself: TCRdb records a much larger clone's protein for this DNA, with a difference at residue 4 that likely arises from a read error; the protein given is the translation of the DNA. The rearrangement uses TRDV2 and TRDJ2, with 11 bases identical to TRDD3. CDR1 is GEAIGNYY and CDR2 is EKD in the germline V gene. V lost 5 bases and J lost 4; bases outside the gene matches: 5. The CDR3 spans 15 residues. CDR3 in DNA: TGTGCCTGTGGCCCACTGGGGGATAGGACAGCACAACTCTTCTTT. It yields the protein CACGPLGDRTAQLFF.

This clone was found a few times. One base separates it from a far larger clone, so it is likely a read error. This sequence joins TRDV2 and TRDJ3, with D possibly being TRDD3 (5 bases). The CDR3 consists of 18 residues. Germline loops: CDR1 GEAIGNYY, CDR2 EKD. CDR3: CARDTKLESSWDTRQMFF. CDR3 nucleotides: TGTGCCCGTGACACCAAACTGGAGAGCTCCTGGGACACCCGACAGATGTTTTTC.

This clone was observed a few times. A far larger clone lies a single base away; this is likely a read error. This sample includes further DNA sequences coding for the same CDR3. The chain has TRDV2 and TRDJ3; 8 nucleotides align to TRDD3. V lost 1 base to trimming and J lost 0 bases; unmatched junction nucleotides: 4. Germline CDR1 is GEAIGNYY and CDR2 is EKD. CDR3 length: 18 residues. The CDR3 sequence is CACDTVLGGSWDTRQMFF. CDR3 coding DNA: TGTGCCTGTGACACTGTACTGGGGGGCTCCTGGGACACCCGACAGATGTTTTTC.

Comments on this clone: The protein that TCRdb holds for this DNA derives from a much larger clone and differs from the translated DNA at residue 12, which likely indicates a read error; the protein shown here is translated from the DNA. The chain uses TRDV2 and TRDJ3; 8 bases are a match to TRDD3. CDR1 and CDR2 from the germline V gene are GEAIGNYY and EKD. CDR3 length equals 18 residues. The CDR3 region is CACDILGATSWGTRQMFF. The DNA for the CDR3 is TGTGCCTGTGACATACTGGGGGCTACCTCCTGGGGCACCCGACAGATGTTTTTC.

About this clone: TCRdb's protein for this DNA is that of a much larger clone and differs from the translation at residue 7, likely a read error; the protein shown is the DNA translation. J is TRDJ3 and V is TRDV2; D may be TRDD3 (5 bases). The V end was cut by 1 base, the J end by 0 bases, with 18 bases between. The germline V gene has CDR1 GEAIGNYY and CDR2 EKD. This CDR3 has 20 residues. CDR3 DNA: TGTGCCTGTGACACGGGATGCGCCGGCTATGGCTCCTGGGACACCCGACAGATGTTTTTC. Its protein is CACDTGCAGYGSWDTRQMFF.

This clone came up a few times. TCRdb's protein, taken from a much larger clone, differs from this DNA's translation at residue 10, likely owing to a read error; the protein displayed comes from the DNA. The chain carries TRDV2 and TRDJ3; D is unresolved. In germline, CDR1 is GEAIGNYY, CDR2 EKD. Trimming removed 0 bases at V and 0 bases at J, with 14 bases between. This CDR3 is 19 amino acids long. The CDR3 DNA follows: TGTGCCTGTGACACCTGGGCCGTTCCATTCTCCTGGGACACCCGACAGATGTTTTTC. Its protein is CACDTWAVPFSWDTRQMFF.

This clone appeared a few times. A read error may be the cause here, since a much bigger clone is one base away. This chain connects TRDV2 to TRDJ3, with TRDD3 matching 8 bases. In germline, CDR1 is GEAIGNYY, CDR2 EKD. This CDR3 has 18 residues. The CDR3 sequence: CACDTVLGGSRDTRQMFF. The DNA for the CDR3 is TGTGCCTGTGACACCGTACTGGGGGGCTCCCGGGACACCCGACAGATGTTTTTC.

This clone occurred a few times. Translating this DNA gives a protein that differs at residue 15 from the TCRdb one, which belongs to a much larger clone; a read error is likely, and the protein shown is this translation. The rearrangement joins TRDV2 to TRDJ3; 9 bases line up with TRDD3. This CDR3 contains 20 residues. Germline V gene lookup returns CDR1 GEAIGNYY and CDR2 EKD. Written as DNA, the CDR3 is TGTGCCTGTGACACGAAGTACTGGGGGAATAGCTCCTGGGACGCCCGACAGATGTTTTTC. Translating it yields CACDTKYWGNSSWDARQMFF.

This clone was counted a few times. A far larger clone is a single base away, which makes a read error likely. The identical CDR3 is also encoded by other nucleotide sequences in the sample. The chain recombines TRDV2 with TRDJ2; 11 nucleotides agree with TRDD3. The V gene end was trimmed by 7 bases and the J gene end by 0 bases; junction bases not matched to a gene: 6. In germline, CDR1 is GEAIGNYY, CDR2 EKD. The CDR3 covers 16 residues. The CDR3 sequence: CACDVLGDTLTAQLFF. Written as DNA, the CDR3 is TGTGCCTGCGACGTACTGGGGGATACTTTGACAGCACAACTCTTCTTT.

A few counts support this clone. This DNA's translation differs at residue 6 from TCRdb's protein, which comes from a much larger clone; a read error is likely, and the protein shown is translated from the DNA. CDR3 protein: CACDSNGGLTAQLFF. CDR3 DNA: TGTGCCTGTGACAGTAATGGGGGATTGACAGCACAACTCTTCTTT. V is TRDV2 and J is TRDJ2; TRDD3 matches 7 bases. Per the germline V gene, CDR1 is GEAIGNYY and CDR2 is EKD. The V segment lost 2 bases and the J segment 2 bases; nucleotides outside the gene matches: 4. This CDR3 is built from 15 residues.

This clone was seen a handful of times. This likely traces to a read error, being one base from a far larger clone. The sample has other DNA sequences that encode this CDR3 too. The chain couples TRDV3 to TRDJ3, with 8 bases matching TRDD3. CDR1 and CDR2 from the germline V gene are TVYSNPD and GDNSRS (reference sequence). The CDR3 sequence is 19 residues long. This CDR3 reads CASHTPRGIIIWDTRQMFF. The CDR3 nucleotides read TGTGCCTCCCATACGCCTCGGGGGATAATCATCTGGGACACCCGGCAGATGTTTTTC. Full variable domain (remainder filled in from reference TRDV3 and TRDJ3): CDKVTQSSPDQTVASGSEVVLLCTYDTVYSNPDLFWYRIRPDYSFQFVFYGDNSRSEGADFTQGRFSVKHILTQKAFHLVISPVRTEDSATYYCASHTPRGIIIWDTRQMFFGTGIKLFVEP.

In this sample, this clone turned up a few times. A far more abundant clone sits one base away, making this likely a read error. This rearrangement joins TRDV2 to TRDJ1; TRDD3 aligns across 11 bases. This CDR3 region has 18 residues. CDR1 and CDR2 from the germline V gene are GEAIGNYY and EKD. The CDR3 is CACDAGVHYWGITDKLTF. The CDR3 nucleotides are TGTGCCTGTGACGCCGGGGTACATTACTGGGGGATAACCGATAAACTCACCTTT.